This TCR beta chain emerged from a study of a mutant IDH1 vaccine in newly diagnosed glioma. Study-wide background: Following radiotherapy alone, or alongside temozolomide cycles, vaccination was started after an interval of 4-6 weeks. Before enrollment, patients got radiotherapy alone, temozolomide alone, or mostly the combination.

As to this clone: Antigen specificity is unknown.

Some clones are missing from TCRdb's copy, which holds only in-frame ones; the method was immunoSEQ multiplex PCR. The table lists almost 30,000 clones, 75% to 90% of them singletons. Time point specified: week 5, during vaccination. Every single dose of the vaccine, 300 ug of mutant IDH1 20-mer peptide, came with topical imiquimod. CDR1 is MNHNY and CDR2 is SVGAGI in the germline V gene (reference sequence). Trimming cost V 2 bases and J 6 bases, with 16 bases left between them. The CDR3 sequence is 15 residues long. Sequencing used peripheral blood mononuclear cells (PBMCs), obtained from a glioma patient whose treatment included an IDH1 peptide vaccine. The sequence came from a woman in her thirties or forties with glioma. Some clones in this sample may be carry-over from other donors' samples. The V gene is TRBV6-6, the J gene TRBJ2-5; TRBD1 or TRBD2 may be the D gene (7 bases each). In DNA, the CDR3 is TGTGCCAGCAGTTACCCAGGGGGGGGTGGGCAGACCCAGTACTTC. It encodes CASSYPGGGGQTQYF.